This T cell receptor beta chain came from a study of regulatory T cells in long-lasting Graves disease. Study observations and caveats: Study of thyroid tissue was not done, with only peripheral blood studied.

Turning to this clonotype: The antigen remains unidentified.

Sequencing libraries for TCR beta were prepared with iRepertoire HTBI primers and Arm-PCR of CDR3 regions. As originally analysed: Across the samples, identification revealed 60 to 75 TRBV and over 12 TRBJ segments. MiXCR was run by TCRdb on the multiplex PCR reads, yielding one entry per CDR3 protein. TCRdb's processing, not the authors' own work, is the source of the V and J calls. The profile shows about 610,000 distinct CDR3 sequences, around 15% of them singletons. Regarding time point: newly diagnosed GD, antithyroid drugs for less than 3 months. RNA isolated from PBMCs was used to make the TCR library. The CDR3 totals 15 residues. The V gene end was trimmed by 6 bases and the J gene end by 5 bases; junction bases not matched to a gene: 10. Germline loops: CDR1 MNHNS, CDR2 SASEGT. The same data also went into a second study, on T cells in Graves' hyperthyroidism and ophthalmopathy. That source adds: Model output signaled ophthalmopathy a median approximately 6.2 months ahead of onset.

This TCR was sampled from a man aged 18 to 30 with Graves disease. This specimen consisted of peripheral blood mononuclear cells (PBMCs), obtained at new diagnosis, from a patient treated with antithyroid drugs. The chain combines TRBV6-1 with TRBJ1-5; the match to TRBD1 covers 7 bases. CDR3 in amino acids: CASRSSQGRYQPQHF. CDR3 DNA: TGTGCCAGCAGGTCGTCACAGGGGCGATATCAGCCCCAGCATTTT.